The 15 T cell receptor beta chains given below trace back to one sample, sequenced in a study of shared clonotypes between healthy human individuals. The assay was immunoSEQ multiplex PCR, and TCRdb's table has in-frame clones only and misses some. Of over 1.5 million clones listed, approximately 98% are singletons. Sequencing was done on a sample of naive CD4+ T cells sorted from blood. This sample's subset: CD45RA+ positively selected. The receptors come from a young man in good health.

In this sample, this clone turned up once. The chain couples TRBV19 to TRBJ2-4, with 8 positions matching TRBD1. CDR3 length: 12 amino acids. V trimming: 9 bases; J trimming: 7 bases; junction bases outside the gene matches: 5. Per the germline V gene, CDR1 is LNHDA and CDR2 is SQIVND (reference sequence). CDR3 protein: CASRDRLNIQYF. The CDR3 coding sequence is TGTGCCAGCCGGGACAGGCTGAACATTCAGTACTTC.

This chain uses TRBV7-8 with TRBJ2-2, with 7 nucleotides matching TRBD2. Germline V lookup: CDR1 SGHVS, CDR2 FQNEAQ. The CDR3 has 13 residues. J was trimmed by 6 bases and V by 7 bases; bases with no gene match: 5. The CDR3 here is CASIGGRAGELFF. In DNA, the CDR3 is TGTGCCAGCATAGGTGGGAGGGCCGGGGAGCTGTTTTTT.

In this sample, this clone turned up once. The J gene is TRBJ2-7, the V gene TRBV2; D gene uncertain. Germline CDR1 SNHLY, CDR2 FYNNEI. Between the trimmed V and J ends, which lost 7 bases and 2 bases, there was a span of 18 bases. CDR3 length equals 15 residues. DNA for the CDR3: TGTGCCAGCAACAAAGGGTATGGCGGAACCTACGAGCAGTACTTC. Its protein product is CASNKGYGGTYEQYF. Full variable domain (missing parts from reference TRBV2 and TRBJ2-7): EPEVTQTPSHQVTQMGQEVILRCVPISNHLYFYWYRQILGQKVEFLVSFYNNEISEKSEIFDDQFSVERPDGSNFTLKIRSTKLEDSAMYFCASNKGYGGTYEQYFGPGTRLTVT.

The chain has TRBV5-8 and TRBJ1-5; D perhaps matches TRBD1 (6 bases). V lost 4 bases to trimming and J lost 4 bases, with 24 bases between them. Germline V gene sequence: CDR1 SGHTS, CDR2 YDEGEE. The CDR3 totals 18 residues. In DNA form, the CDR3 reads TGTGCCAGCAGCCCCTTTCGGACAGTAACACCTAAGAATCAGCCCCAGCATTTT. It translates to CASSPFRTVTPKNQPQHF.

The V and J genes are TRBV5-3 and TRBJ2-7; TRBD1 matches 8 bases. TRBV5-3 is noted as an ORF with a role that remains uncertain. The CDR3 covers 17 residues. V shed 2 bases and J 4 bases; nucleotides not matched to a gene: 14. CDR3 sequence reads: CARSFSPTRDRTYEQYF. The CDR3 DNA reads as TGTGCCAGAAGCTTCTCCCCAACCCGGGACAGGACGTACGAGCAGTACTTC.

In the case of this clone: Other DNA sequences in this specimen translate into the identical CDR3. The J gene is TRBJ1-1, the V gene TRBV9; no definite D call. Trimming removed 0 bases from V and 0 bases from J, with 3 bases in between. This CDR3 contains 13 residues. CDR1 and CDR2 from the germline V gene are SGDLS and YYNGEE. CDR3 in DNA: TGTGCCAGCAGCGTAGCAATGAACACTGAAGCTTTCTTT. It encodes CASSVAMNTEAFF.

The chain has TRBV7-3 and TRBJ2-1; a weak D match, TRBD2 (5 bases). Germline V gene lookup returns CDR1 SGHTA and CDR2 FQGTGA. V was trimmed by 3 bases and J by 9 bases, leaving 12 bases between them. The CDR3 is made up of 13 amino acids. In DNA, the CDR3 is TGTGCCAGCAGCTTGGAACGGGGTGGTGAGCAGTTCTTC. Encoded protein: CASSLERGGEQFF.

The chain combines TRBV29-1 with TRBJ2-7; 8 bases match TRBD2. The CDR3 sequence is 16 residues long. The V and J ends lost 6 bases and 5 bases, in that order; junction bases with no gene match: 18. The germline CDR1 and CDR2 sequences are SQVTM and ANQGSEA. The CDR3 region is CSVLRPLAAHCHEQYF. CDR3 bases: TGCAGCGTCTTACGACCACTAGCGGCGCATTGCCACGAGCAGTACTTC.

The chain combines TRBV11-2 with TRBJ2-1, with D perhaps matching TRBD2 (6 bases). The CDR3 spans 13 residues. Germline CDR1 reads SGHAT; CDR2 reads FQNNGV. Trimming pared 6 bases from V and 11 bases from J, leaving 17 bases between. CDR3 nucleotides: TGTGCCAGCAGAGAGAGTGGCGGGACTCAGCAGTTCTTC. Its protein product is CASRESGGTQQFF.

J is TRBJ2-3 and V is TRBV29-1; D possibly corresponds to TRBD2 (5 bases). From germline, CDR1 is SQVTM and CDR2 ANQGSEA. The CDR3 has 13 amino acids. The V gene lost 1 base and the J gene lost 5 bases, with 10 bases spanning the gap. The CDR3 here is CSVEVTRGDTQYF. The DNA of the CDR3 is TGCAGCGTTGAAGTCACCCGGGGAGATACGCAGTATTTT.

In DNA form, the CDR3 reads TGTGCCAGCAGTCCGAGATTTGCCAATGAGCAGTTCTTC. Residues: CASSPRFANEQFF. This sequence joins TRBV28 and TRBJ2-1; the D is unclear. V was shortened by 5 bases and J by 6 bases, with 11 bases between the two germline ends. The length of the CDR3 is 13 residues. CDR1 MDHEN and CDR2 SYDVKM come from the germline V gene.

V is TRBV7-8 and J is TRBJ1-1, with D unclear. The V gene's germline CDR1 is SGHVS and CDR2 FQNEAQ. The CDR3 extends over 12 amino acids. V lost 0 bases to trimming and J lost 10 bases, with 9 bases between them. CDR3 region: CASSLARFRAFF. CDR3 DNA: TGTGCCAGCAGCTTAGCGCGGTTTCGAGCTTTCTTT.

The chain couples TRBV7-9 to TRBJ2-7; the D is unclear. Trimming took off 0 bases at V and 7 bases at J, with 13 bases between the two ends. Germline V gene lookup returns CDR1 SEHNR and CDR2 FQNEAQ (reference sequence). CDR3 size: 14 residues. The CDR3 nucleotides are TGTGCCAGCAGCTTAGCGCTTATCCCCGGTGAGCAGTACTTC. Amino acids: CASSLALIPGEQYF.

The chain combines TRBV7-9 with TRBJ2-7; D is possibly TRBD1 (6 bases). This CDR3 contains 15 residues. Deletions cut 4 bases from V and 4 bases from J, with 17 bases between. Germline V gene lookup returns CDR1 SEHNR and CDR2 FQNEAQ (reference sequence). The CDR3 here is CASSSRTATLYEQYF. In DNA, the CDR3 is TGTGCCAGCAGCTCCCGGACAGCGACATTATACGAGCAGTACTTC.

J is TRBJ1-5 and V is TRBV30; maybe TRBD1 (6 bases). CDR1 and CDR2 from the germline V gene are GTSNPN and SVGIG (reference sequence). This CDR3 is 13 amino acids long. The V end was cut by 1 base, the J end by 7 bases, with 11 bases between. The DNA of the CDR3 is TGTGCCTGGAGTGGGGGGCGTAGGCAGCCCCAGCATTTT. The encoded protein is CAWSGGRRQPQHF.